Shown below are 11 T cell receptor beta chains from a single sample sequenced in a study of blood T cell repertoires in COVID-19. Generated by immunoSEQ multiplex PCR, the TCRdb table keeps only in-frame clones and is missing some. Among over 350,000 clones listed, roughly 91% were seen once. The sequencing input was PBMCs or T cells enriched from blood (not recorded which). Receptor source: a young woman who had recovered from COVID-19.

In this sample, this clone turned up once. The chain employs TRBV3-1 (or the pseudogene TRBV3-2) and TRBJ1-1; possibly TRBD1 for D (6 bases). The CDR3 has 16 amino acids. The V end lost 5 bases, the J end lost 4 bases, and 20 bases lay between the germline ends. The germline V gene has CDR1 LGHDT and CDR2 YNNKEL (reference sequence). The CDR3 region is CASSVTGPAYSTEAFF. In nucleotides, the CDR3 is TGTGCCAGCAGCGTCACAGGGCCCGCGTATAGCACTGAAGCTTTCTTT.

The J gene is TRBJ2-1, the V gene TRBV7-3; D is possibly TRBD1 (5 bases). V gave up 5 bases and J gave up 3 bases, with 8 bases separating them. Per the germline V gene, CDR1 is SGHTA and CDR2 is FQGTGA. This CDR3 spans 13 amino acids. The CDR3 DNA reads TGTGCCAGCAGCCCAGACAGCTACAATGAGCAGTTCTTC. The encoded protein is CASSPDSYNEQFF.

The rearrangement joins TRBV3-1 (or the pseudogene TRBV3-2) to TRBJ1-2; D remains unclear. Germline V CDR1 and CDR2: LGHDT, YNNKEL (reference sequence). The CDR3 is made up of 12 amino acids. The V end was cut by 8 bases, the J end by 1 base, with 8 bases between. The CDR3 reads CASATSNYGYTF. The CDR3 bases are TGTGCCAGCGCCACAAGTAACTATGGCTACACCTTC.

This chain uses TRBV6-5 with TRBJ1-1; TRBD1 agrees at 7 bases. V lost 10 bases and J lost 4; bases outside the gene matches: 3. The CDR3 spans 11 residues. Germline-derived CDR1 and CDR2 are MNHEY and SVGAGI. CDR3: CAIWTGTEAFF. The CDR3 DNA is TGTGCCATATGGACAGGCACTGAAGCTTTCTTT.

This clone was counted a single time. This sequence joins TRBV11-2 and TRBJ1-1; D is undetermined. CDR3 length equals 13 residues. The germline CDR1 and CDR2 sequences are SGHAT and FQNNGV. V was cut by 3 bases and J by 3 bases, with 8 bases left in between. This CDR3 reads CASSLRDDTEAFF. CDR3 bases: TGTGCCAGCAGCTTGAGGGATGACACTGAAGCTTTCTTT.

J is TRBJ2-7 and V is TRBV7-9, with D possibly TRBD1 on 6 matching bases. Deletions cut 4 bases from V and 0 bases from J, with 16 bases between. The CDR3 is 16 residues long. Germline assignment: CDR1 SEHNR and CDR2 FQNEAQ (reference sequence). The CDR3 DNA reads TGTGCCAGCAGCTCCTACCGGGACAACCTCTCCTACGAGCAGTACTTC. Translation: CASSSYRDNLSYEQYF. Drawing the rest from reference TRBV7-9 and TRBJ2-7, the complete variable domain is DTGVSQNPRHKITKRGQNVTFRCDPISEHNRLYWYRQTLGQGPEFLTYFQNEAQLEKSRLLSDRFSAERPKGSFSTLEIQRTEQGDSAMYLCASSSYRDNLSYEQYFGPGTRLTVT.

This clone was counted a few times. This chain's CDR3 is CASSLELEGLGGYTF. In DNA form, the CDR3 reads TGCGCCAGCAGCTTGGAATTGGAGGGGTTAGGTGGCTACACCTTC. The J gene is TRBJ1-2, the V gene TRBV5-1, with D possibly TRBD1 on 5 matching bases. V was shortened by 0 bases and J by 7 bases, with 16 bases between the two germline ends. The CDR3 runs to 15 residues. Germline CDR1 SGHRS, CDR2 YFSETQ.

The chain links TRBV6-2 or TRBV6-3 to TRBJ1-5; D call uncertain. Germline V gene lookup returns CDR1 MNHEY and CDR2 SVGEGT. Trimming pared 4 bases from V and 4 bases from J, leaving 2 bases between. This CDR3 spans 11 amino acids. For the CDR3, the DNA is TGTGCCAGCAGTTTAAATCAGCCCCAGCATTTT. Its translation is CASSLNQPQHF.

The rearrangement uses TRBV2 and TRBJ2-1; 8 nucleotides align to TRBD2. Germline V lookup: CDR1 SNHLY, CDR2 FYNNEI. J was trimmed by 2 bases and V by 9 bases; bases with no gene match: 6. The CDR3 sequence is 14 residues long. CDR3 region: CARKLAAAYNEQFF. The DNA for the CDR3 is TGTGCCAGGAAACTAGCGGCCGCCTACAATGAGCAGTTCTTC.

This clone is a singleton in its sample. The rearrangement joins TRBV5-4 to TRBJ1-4, with 11 bases identical to TRBD1. This CDR3 is built from 16 residues. CDR1 and CDR2 (germline): SGHNT, YYREEE (reference sequence). The trim removed 2 bases at V and 8 bases at J, leaving 8 bases unmatched. The CDR3 loop reads CASSFKEGQGEEKLFF. The CDR3 DNA is TGTGCCAGCAGCTTCAAGGAGGGACAGGGGGAAGAAAAACTGTTTTTT.

This chain links TRBV28 with TRBJ2-7, with 8 bases that match TRBD1. V gave up 9 bases and J gave up 2 bases; unmatched junction bases: 9. Germline V lookup: CDR1 MDHEN, CDR2 SYDVKM. This CDR3 is 14 amino acids long. CDR3 in DNA: TGTGCCAGTATCAGGGGCAGGGGGCCCTACGAGCAGTACTTC. This codes for CASIRGRGPYEQYF.